The 26 T cell receptor beta chains below were found in one sample sequenced in a study of T cell repertoires in cytomegalovirus infection. MiXCR, applied by TCRdb to the reads, yields one record per CDR3 protein. The sample contains some 180,000 distinct CDR3 sequences, approximately 18% of which appear only once. Sequencing was carried out using CD8+ T cells from PBMCs. The receptors stem from a human donor in good health (CMV status not recorded). Some clones in this sample may be carry-over from other donors' samples.

The sample holds a few counts of this clonotype. A much larger clone is a single base away; this may be a read error. This chain connects TRBV7-8 to TRBJ2-7; TRBD1 matches 9 bases. V trimming: 4 bases; J trimming: 8 bases; junction bases outside the gene matches: 9. The CDR3 loop spans 14 amino acids. Per germline, CDR1 SGHVS and CDR2 FQNEAQ. This chain's CDR3 is CASSSLTGGNKQYF. DNA for the CDR3: TGTGCCAGCAGCTCACTGACAGGGGGTAACAAGCAGTACTTC.

The V call is TRBV24-1, the J call TRBJ1-2, with D tentatively TRBD1 (5 bases). The CDR3 runs to 14 residues. Germline V lookup: CDR1 KGHDR, CDR2 SFDVKD. Trimming cost V 1 base and J 2 bases, with 7 bases left between them. This chain's CDR3 is CATSDLGTNYGYTF. CDR3 in DNA: TGTGCCACCAGTGATTTAGGGACCAACTATGGCTACACCTTC.

This clonotype occurred a few times. The V call is TRBV12-3 or TRBV12-4, the J call TRBJ2-7; TRBD1 or TRBD2 may be the D gene (5 bases each). V lost 5 bases, J lost 7 bases, and 21 bases lay in between. This CDR3 has 15 residues. The CDR3, as DNA: TGTGCCAGCAGTGAGGGGCTTCTCCCGTCGAGGGAGCAGTACTTC. It translates to CASSEGLLPSREQYF.

V gene TRBV27 combines with J gene TRBJ2-3, with 15 bases aligning to TRBD2. The CDR3 has 17 amino acids. The ends lost 5 bases at V and 2 bases at J; junction bases unmatched: 5. Germline assignment: CDR1 MNHEY and CDR2 SMNVEV (reference sequence). CDR3 protein: CASSLRTSGGVTDTQYF. CDR3 bases: TGTGCCAGCAGTCTCCGGACTAGCGGGGGGGTCACAGATACGCAGTATTTT.

This clonotype was detected only a few times. This chain links TRBV7-9 with TRBJ2-4; 11 positions agree with TRBD1. Germline V gene data show CDR1 as SEHNR and CDR2 as FQNEAQ (reference sequence). The CDR3 spans 16 residues. V was pared by 4 bases and J by 9 bases, with 11 bases of the junction left unmatched. CDR3 region: CASSSWGQGELGIQYF. CDR3 DNA: TGTGCCAGCAGCTCCTGGGGACAGGGGGAGTTGGGCATTCAGTACTTC.

The genes are TRBV7-8 and TRBJ2-7; 7 bases align to TRBD1. The CDR3 runs 16 residues. Trimming cost V 4 bases and J 3 bases; bases outside gene matches: 12. Germline CDR1 and CDR2: SGHVS and FQNEAQ. CDR3 in amino acids: CASSSPVGDSFYEQYF. DNA for the CDR3: TGTGCCAGCAGCTCCCCGGTGGGGGACAGTTTCTACGAGCAGTACTTC.

The CDR3 coding sequence is TGTGCCAGCAGCGTGGGACAGTTGAACACTGAAGCTTTCTTT. Its translation: CASSVGQLNTEAFF. V is TRBV7-6 and J is TRBJ1-1; the match to TRBD1 covers 7 bases. This CDR3 is built from 14 residues. CDR1 is SGHVS, CDR2 FNYEAQ, per germline. With V trimmed by 5 bases and J by 0 bases, 3 bases remained unmatched.

CDR3: CSARASRGKASSYEQYF. The CDR3 DNA is TGCAGTGCTAGGGCCTCCCGGGGCAAAGCTAGCTCCTACGAGCAGTACTTC. The chain is built from TRBV20-1 and TRBJ2-7, with D tentatively TRBD1 or TRBD2 (5 bases each). The CDR3 has 17 residues. The V gene's germline CDR1 is DFQATT and CDR2 SNEGSKA (reference sequence). The V end was cut by 3 bases, the J end by 0 bases, with 21 bases between.

The chain combines TRBV6-2 or TRBV6-3 with TRBJ2-1; no clear D. CDR1 MNHEY and CDR2 SVGEGT come from the germline V gene. The CDR3 is 12 residues long. The V and J ends lost 2 bases and 11 bases respectively, with 10 bases between them. This chain's CDR3 is CASSYEKLQQFF. As DNA, the CDR3 is TGTGCCAGCAGTTACGAAAAACTACAGCAGTTCTTC.

This clonotype turned up a few times. V gene TRBV3-1 combines with J gene TRBJ2-2; D is uncertain. Germline V gives CDR1 LGHDT, CDR2 YNNKEL (reference sequence). CDR3 size: 12 residues. V lost 3 bases and J lost 12, with 11 bases in between. Here the CDR3 reads CASSQAAGQLFF. As DNA, the CDR3 is TGTGCCAGCAGCCAGGCAGCCGGCCAGCTGTTTTTT. The entire variable domain, with the rest obtained from reference TRBV3-1 and TRBJ2-2, is as follows: DTAVSQTPKYLVTQMGNDKSIKCEQNLGHDTMYWYKQDSKKFLKIMFSYNNKELIINETVPNRFSPKSPDKAHLNLHINSLELGDSAVYFCASSQAAGQLFFGEGSRLTVL.

This clonotype appeared a few times. J is TRBJ2-7 and V is TRBV6-2 or TRBV6-3, with no clear D. There are 12 residues in the CDR3. In germline, CDR1 is MNHEY, CDR2 SVGEGT. V shed 0 bases and J shed 3 bases, with 3 bases lying between them. As DNA, the CDR3 is TGTGCCAGCAGTTACTCCGACTACGAGCAGTACTTC. Translating gives CASSYSDYEQYF.

This clonotype appeared once. V gene TRBV13 combines with J gene TRBJ2-4, with no clear D. Trimming left V 2 bases short and J 1 base short, with 3 bases between. Germline V gene sequence: CDR1 PRHDT, CDR2 FYEKMQ (reference sequence). This CDR3 spans 13 amino acids. The CDR3 region is CASSLQAKNIQYF. For the CDR3, the DNA is TGTGCCAGCAGCTTACAGGCCAAAAACATTCAGTACTTC.

The CDR3 sequence is CASSSPASGGMYEQFF. CDR3 sequence (DNA): TGTGCCAGCAGCTCCCCAGCTAGCGGGGGGATGTACGAGCAGTTCTTC. V is TRBV7-8 and J is TRBJ2-1; 11 bases are a match to TRBD2. CDR3 length equals 16 residues. Per the germline V gene, CDR1 is SGHVS and CDR2 is FQNEAQ. With V trimmed by 4 bases and J by 10 bases, 12 bases remained unmatched.

The chain is built from TRBV7-4 and TRBJ1-5; D unclear. Germline assignment: CDR1 SGHVT and CDR2 SQSDAQ. Trimming left V 1 base short and J 5 bases short, with 12 bases between. The CDR3 is 15 amino acids. Here the CDR3 reads CASSLGRTRDQPQHF. In DNA form, the CDR3 reads TGTGCCAGCAGCTTAGGCCGCACAAGGGATCAGCCCCAGCATTTT.

This clonotype has more than one count but fewer than ten. The chain carries TRBV7-2 and TRBJ2-7; TRBD1 matches 7 bases. After removal of 4 bases from V and 3 bases from J, the junction contained 9 bases not matched to a gene. Germline V CDR1 and CDR2: SGHTA, FQGNSA. The CDR3 has 15 residues. The CDR3 protein is CASSSHRGPGYEQYF. In nucleotides, the CDR3 is TGTGCCAGCAGCTCCCACAGGGGTCCGGGCTACGAGCAGTACTTC. The whole variable domain, remainder taken from reference TRBV7-2 and TRBJ2-7, is GAGVSQSPSNKVTEKGKDVELRCDPISGHTALYWYRQSLGQGLEFLIYFQGNSAPDKSGLPSDRFSAERTGGSVSTLTIQRTQQEDSAVYLCASSSHRGPGYEQYFGPGTRLTVT.

This clonotype was seen more than once but under ten times. The germline gene is not matched at one end of the junction; a read error may be the cause. The rearrangement joins TRBV7-2 to TRBJ1-1; D not certain. This CDR3 has 16 residues. Germline-derived CDR1 and CDR2 are SGHTA and FQGNSA. CDR3 DNA sequence: TGTGCCAGCAGCTTAAAAATTAGGGAATTCAACACTGAAGCTATCTTT. It is translated as CASSLKIREFNTEAIF.

V and J are TRBV27 and TRBJ2-1, with TRBD2 identical over 13 bases. V lost 6 bases to trimming and J lost 7 bases; unmatched junction nucleotides: 12. Germline V gene lookup returns CDR1 MNHEY and CDR2 SMNVEV (reference sequence). CDR3 length: 17 amino acids. The CDR3 spells CASRDRRLAGGLNEQFF. CDR3 sequence (DNA): TGTGCCAGCAGGGACCGTAGACTAGCGGGGGGCCTGAATGAGCAGTTCTTC.

The CDR3 DNA reads as TGTGCCAGCAGCTTAGAACTGGGGGGGTGCAATGAGCAGTTCTTC. Its translation is CASSLELGGCNEQFF. The V gene is TRBV11-2, the J gene TRBJ2-1; 7 positions agree with TRBD2. The ends lost 0 bases at V and 6 bases at J; junction bases unmatched: 5. CDR3 length equals 15 residues. CDR1 is SGHAT, CDR2 FQNNGV, per germline.

This clonotype was detected only a few times. The rearrangement joins TRBV7-9 to TRBJ2-2, with D perhaps TRBD1 (5 bases). The CDR3 extends over 15 amino acids. The V end lost 5 bases, the J end lost 1 base, and 11 bases lay between the germline ends. Per germline, CDR1 SEHNR and CDR2 FQNEAQ (reference sequence). The CDR3 loop reads CASSHDSLNTGELFF. CDR3 in DNA: TGTGCCAGCAGCCATGACAGCTTGAACACCGGGGAGCTGTTTTTT. The full variable domain, completed using reference TRBV7-9 and TRBJ2-2, is DTGVSQNPRHKITKRGQNVTFRCDPISEHNRLYWYRQTLGQGPEFLTYFQNEAQLEKSRLLSDRFSAERPKGSFSTLEIQRTEQGDSAMYLCASSHDSLNTGELFFGEGSRLTVL.

The chain joins TRBV4-1 to TRBJ2-3; perhaps TRBD1 as D (7 bases). V lost 5 bases and J 4 bases, leaving 19 bases between the germline ends. Germline CDR1 and CDR2: MGHRA and YSYEKL. CDR3 length: 16 amino acids. CDR3 in amino acids: CASSFPTGRSADTQYF. The CDR3 DNA follows: TGCGCCAGCAGCTTTCCGACAGGGAGGAGTGCAGATACGCAGTATTTT.

This clonotype has a handful of counts. The chain combines TRBV4-3 with TRBJ2-7, with D maybe TRBD2 (5 bases). Germline CDR1 is LGHNA and CDR2 is YSLEER. V was shortened by 0 bases and J by 0 bases, with 12 bases between the two germline ends. The CDR3 runs to 16 residues. Here the CDR3 reads CASSQDPSGSSYEQYF. DNA for the CDR3: TGCGCCAGCAGCCAAGACCCGAGCGGAAGCTCCTACGAGCAGTACTTC.

This clonotype appeared many times. CDR3 sequence: CASRQGLAGQKYTDTQYF. The DNA for the CDR3 is TGTGCCAGTCGGCAGGGACTAGCGGGGCAGAAGTACACAGATACGCAGTATTTT. The V and J genes are TRBV7-9 and TRBJ2-3, with TRBD2 identical over 13 bases. V trimming: 9 bases; J trimming: 2 bases; junction bases outside the gene matches: 14. The V gene's germline CDR1 is SEHNR and CDR2 FQNEAQ (reference sequence). This CDR3 is built from 18 residues.

This clonotype has a handful of counts. The V gene is TRBV6-5, the J gene TRBJ1-1; 7 bases line up with TRBD1. Germline CDR1 and CDR2: MNHEY and SVGAGI. The CDR3 runs to 13 residues. After removal of 8 bases from V and 4 bases from J, the junction contained 7 bases not matched to a gene. The CDR3 DNA follows: TGTGCCAGCCACCCTTACAGGGGCACTGAAGCTTTCTTT. The encoded protein is CASHPYRGTEAFF.

The J gene is TRBJ2-6, the V gene TRBV6-2 or TRBV6-3; 8 bases line up with TRBD1. Looked up from germline, CDR1 is MNHEY and CDR2 is SVGEGT. Trimming cost V 5 bases and J 10 bases; bases outside gene matches: 7. The length of the CDR3 is 14 residues. This CDR3 is CASSVDRVRNVLTF. CDR3 in DNA: TGTGCCAGCAGTGTGGACAGGGTCCGTAACGTCCTGACTTTC.

The table lists this clonotype with a few counts. The CDR3 here is CASSYSEGGELFF. The CDR3 bases are TGTGCCAGCAGTTACTCGGAGGGTGGAGAACTGTTTTTT. The chain links TRBV6-6 to TRBJ1-4; D is ambiguous. The V end was cut by 0 bases, the J end by 12 bases, with 11 bases between. Germline V gene lookup returns CDR1 MNHNY and CDR2 SVGAGI (reference sequence). The CDR3 has 13 amino acids.

The chain joins TRBV7-8 to TRBJ2-7, with 11 positions matching TRBD2. V lost 5 bases and J lost 0; bases outside the gene matches: 15. Germline V gene lookup returns CDR1 SGHVS and CDR2 FQNEAQ. This CDR3 region has 19 residues. CDR3 coding DNA: TGTGCCAGCAGCACCAGGGCCCCTATAGCGGGGGGGCCCTCCTACGAGCAGTACTTC. Translated, it gives CASSTRAPIAGGPSYEQYF.